Following are 5 T cell receptor beta chains from one sample sequenced in a study of blood T cell repertoires in COVID-19. Using immunoSEQ multiplex PCR, the repertoire was profiled, and TCRdb retains in-frame clones only, with some absent. There are 200,000 to 300,000 clones in the sample; around 89% occur only once, and under 5% lies in the top ten. The sequencing input was PBMCs or T cells enriched from blood (not recorded which). Receptors were obtained from a woman in her 30s who had recovered from COVID-19.

This sequence joins TRBV7-2 and TRBJ2-5, with D maybe TRBD1 (5 bases). Germline CDR1 and CDR2: SGHTA and FQGNSA. Trimming took 5 bases from V and 2 from J, leaving 21 bases between them. The CDR3 is 17 residues long. CDR3 sequence (DNA): TGTGCCAGCAGCCCAACTACCCTGACAGTTCCTCAAGAGACCCAGTACTTC. Its protein product is CASSPTTLTVPQETQYF.

The V call is TRBV7-2, the J call TRBJ2-6; 7 bases agree with TRBD2. Germline CDR1 reads SGHTA; CDR2 reads FQGNSA. With 2 bases clipped from V and 1 base from J, the junction kept 11 bases outside the gene matches. The CDR3 is 19 residues long. Here the CDR3 reads CASSLSPGGSGSGANVLTF. The CDR3 nucleotides are TGTGCCAGCAGCTTATCCCCAGGCGGGAGTGGGTCTGGGGCCAACGTCCTGACTTTC.

This clone was observed a single time. Here the CDR3 reads CAITRYAGQGALLNTEAFF. CDR3 DNA sequence: TGTGCCATTACCCGATATGCTGGACAGGGCGCTCTTCTGAACACTGAAGCTTTCTTT. The chain employs TRBV19 and TRBJ1-1; 8 nucleotides agree with TRBD1. The CDR3 runs 19 residues. Germline CDR1 and CDR2: LNHDA and SQIVND (reference sequence). The V and J ends lost 10 bases and 0 bases, in that order; junction bases with no gene match: 22.

The chain uses TRBV30 and TRBJ1-5; D not certain. This CDR3 is 17 amino acids long. Trimming took 0 bases from V and 3 from J, leaving 18 bases between them. Germline V gene data show CDR1 as GTSNPN and CDR2 as SVGIG (reference sequence). The CDR3 region has the DNA TGTGCCTGGAGTGTTCTCGGACCCCCCGGACTCAATCAGCCCCAGCATTTT. This translates into CAWSVLGPPGLNQPQHF. Based on the CDR3 plus reference TRBV30 and TRBJ1-5, the full variable domain is SQTIHQWPATLVQPVGSPLSLECTVEGTSNPNLYWYRQAAGRGLQLLFYSVGIGQISSEVPQNLSASRPQDRQFILSSKKLLLSDSGFYLCAWSVLGPPGLNQPQHFGDGTRLSIL.

V usage is TRBV2 and J usage is TRBJ2-7; D unclear. Trimming cost V 3 bases and J 5 bases, with 11 bases left between them. The CDR3 sequence is 13 residues long. The germline CDR1 and CDR2 sequences are SNHLY and FYNNEI. CDR3: CASSDYLVDEQYF. CDR3 nucleotide sequence: TGTGCCAGCAGTGATTATCTAGTAGACGAGCAGTACTTC.